This T cell receptor (beta chain) emerged from a study of blood T cell repertoires in COVID-19. As originally analysed: By means of reference gene primer amplification, nucleated cell counts were estimated. TCRdb keeps only in-frame clones here, not all; method: immunoSEQ multiplex PCR. The D gene and trimming were derived from the DNA, and the V and J assignments and clone size from that table. The sample has roughly 400,000 clones, just under 90% seen once. The CDR3 loop spans 14 amino acids. The junction had 5 bases not matched to a gene; V was cut back by 6 bases and J by 1 base. Germline V gives CDR1 MGHDK, CDR2 SYGVNS.

The clonotype was recovered from a woman between 25 and 40 years old who had recovered from COVID-19. Material for sequencing was PBMCs or T cells enriched from blood (not recorded which). The chain is built from TRBV25-1 and TRBJ1-1, with TRBD1 identical over 7 bases. The CDR3 spells CASSDRVGNTEAFF. The CDR3 DNA is TGTGCCAGCAGCGACAGGGTAGGGAACACTGAAGCTTTCTTT.